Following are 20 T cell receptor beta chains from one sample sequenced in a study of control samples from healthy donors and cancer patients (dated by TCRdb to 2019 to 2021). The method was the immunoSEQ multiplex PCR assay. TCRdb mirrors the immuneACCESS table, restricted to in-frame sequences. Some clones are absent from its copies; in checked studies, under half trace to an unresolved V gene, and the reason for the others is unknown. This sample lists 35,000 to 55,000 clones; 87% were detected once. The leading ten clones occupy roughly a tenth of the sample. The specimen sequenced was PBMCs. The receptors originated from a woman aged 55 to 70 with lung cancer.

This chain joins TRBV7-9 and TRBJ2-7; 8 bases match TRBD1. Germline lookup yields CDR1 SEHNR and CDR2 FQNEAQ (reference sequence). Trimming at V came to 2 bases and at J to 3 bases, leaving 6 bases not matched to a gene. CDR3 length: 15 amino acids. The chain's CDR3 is CASSLPGGEFYEQYF. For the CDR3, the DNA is TGTGCCAGCAGCTTACCAGGGGGCGAGTTCTACGAGCAGTACTTC.

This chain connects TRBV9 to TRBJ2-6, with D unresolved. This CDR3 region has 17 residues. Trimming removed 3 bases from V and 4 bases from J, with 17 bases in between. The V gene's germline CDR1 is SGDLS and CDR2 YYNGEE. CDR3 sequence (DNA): TGTGCCAGCAGCGCCTCCCCTCTCTCTGGGGGGGCCAACGTCCTGACTTTC. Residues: CASSASPLSGGANVLTF. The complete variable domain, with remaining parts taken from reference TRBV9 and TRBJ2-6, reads DSGVTQTPKHLITATGQRVTLRCSPRSGDLSVYWYQQSLDQGLQFLIQYYNGEERAKGNILERFSAQQFPDLHSELNLSSLELGDSALYFCASSASPLSGGANVLTFGAGSRLTVL.

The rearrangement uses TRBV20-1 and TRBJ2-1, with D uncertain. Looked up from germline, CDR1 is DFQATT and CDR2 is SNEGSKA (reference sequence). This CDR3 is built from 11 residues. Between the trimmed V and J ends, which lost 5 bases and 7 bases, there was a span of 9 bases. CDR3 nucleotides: TGCAGTGCTCCGCTTGAAAATGAGCAGTTCTTC. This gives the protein CSAPLENEQFF.

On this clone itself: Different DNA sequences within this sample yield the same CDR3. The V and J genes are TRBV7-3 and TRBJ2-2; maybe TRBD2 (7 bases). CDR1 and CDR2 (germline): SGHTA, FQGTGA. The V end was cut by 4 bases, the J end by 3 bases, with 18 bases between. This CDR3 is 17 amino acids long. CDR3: CASSSLGGRGYTGELFF. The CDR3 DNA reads TGTGCCAGCAGCTCCCTGGGGGGGCGGGGATACACCGGGGAGCTGTTTTTT.

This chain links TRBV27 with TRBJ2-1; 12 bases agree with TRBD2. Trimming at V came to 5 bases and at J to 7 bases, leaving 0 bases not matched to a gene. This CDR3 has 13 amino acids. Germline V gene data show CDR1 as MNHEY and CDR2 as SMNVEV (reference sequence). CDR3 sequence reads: CASSGLAGNEQFF. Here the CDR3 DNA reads TGTGCCAGCAGTGGACTAGCGGGAAATGAGCAGTTCTTC.

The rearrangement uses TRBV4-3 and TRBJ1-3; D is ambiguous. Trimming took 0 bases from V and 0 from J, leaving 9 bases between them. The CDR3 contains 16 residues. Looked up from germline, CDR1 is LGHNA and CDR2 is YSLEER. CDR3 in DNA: TGCGCCAGCAGCCAAGATAGGCGATTCTCTGGAAACACCATATATTTT. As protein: CASSQDRRFSGNTIYF.

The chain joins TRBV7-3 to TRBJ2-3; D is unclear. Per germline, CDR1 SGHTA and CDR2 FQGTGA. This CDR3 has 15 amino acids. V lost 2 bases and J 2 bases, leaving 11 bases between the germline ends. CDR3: CASSLALDLTDTQYF. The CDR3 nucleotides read TGTGCCAGCAGCTTAGCCCTCGACCTCACAGATACGCAGTATTTT.

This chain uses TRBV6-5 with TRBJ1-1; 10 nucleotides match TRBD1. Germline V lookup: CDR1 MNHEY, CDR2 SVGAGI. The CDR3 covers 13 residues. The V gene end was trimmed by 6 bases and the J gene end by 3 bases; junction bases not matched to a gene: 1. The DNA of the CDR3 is TGTGCCAGCAGCGGGACAGGGGACACTGAAGCTTTCTTT. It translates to CASSGTGDTEAFF.

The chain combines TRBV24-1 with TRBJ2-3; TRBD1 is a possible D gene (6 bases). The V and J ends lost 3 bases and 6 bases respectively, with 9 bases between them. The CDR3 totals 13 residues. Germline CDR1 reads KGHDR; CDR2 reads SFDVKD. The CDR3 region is CATSDGRGDTQYF. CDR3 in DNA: TGTGCCACCAGTGATGGCAGGGGCGATACGCAGTATTTT.

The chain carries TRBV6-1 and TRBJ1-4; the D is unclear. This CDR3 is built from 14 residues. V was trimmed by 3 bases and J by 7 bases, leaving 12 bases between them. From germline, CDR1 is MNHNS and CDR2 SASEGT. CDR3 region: CASSEWGEGEKLFF. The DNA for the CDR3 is TGTGCCAGCAGTGAGTGGGGAGAGGGTGAAAAACTGTTTTTT.

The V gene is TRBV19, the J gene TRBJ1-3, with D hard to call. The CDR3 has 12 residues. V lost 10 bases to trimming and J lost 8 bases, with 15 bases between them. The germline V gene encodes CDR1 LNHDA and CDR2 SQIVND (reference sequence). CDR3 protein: CATGLGRYTIYF. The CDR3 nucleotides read TGTGCCACCGGACTCGGCCGGTACACCATATATTTT.

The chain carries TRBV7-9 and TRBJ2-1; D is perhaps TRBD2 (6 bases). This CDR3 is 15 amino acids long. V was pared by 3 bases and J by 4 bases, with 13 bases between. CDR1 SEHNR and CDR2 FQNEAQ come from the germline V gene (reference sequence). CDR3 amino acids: CASSFGGYAYNEQFF. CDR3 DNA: TGTGCCAGCAGCTTTGGGGGGTACGCTTACAATGAGCAGTTCTTC.

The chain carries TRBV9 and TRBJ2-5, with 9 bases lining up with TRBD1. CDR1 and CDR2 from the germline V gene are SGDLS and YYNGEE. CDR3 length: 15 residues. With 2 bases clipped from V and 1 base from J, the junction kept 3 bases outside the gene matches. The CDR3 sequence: CASSVTGGFQETQYF. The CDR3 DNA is TGTGCCAGCAGCGTTACAGGGGGCTTCCAAGAGACCCAGTACTTC.

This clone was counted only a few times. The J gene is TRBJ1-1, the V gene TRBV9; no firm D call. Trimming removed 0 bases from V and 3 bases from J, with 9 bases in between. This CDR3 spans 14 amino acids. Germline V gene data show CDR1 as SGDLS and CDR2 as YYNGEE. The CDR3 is CASSVGWRDTEAFF. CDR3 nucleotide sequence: TGTGCCAGCAGCGTAGGATGGAGGGACACTGAAGCTTTCTTT.

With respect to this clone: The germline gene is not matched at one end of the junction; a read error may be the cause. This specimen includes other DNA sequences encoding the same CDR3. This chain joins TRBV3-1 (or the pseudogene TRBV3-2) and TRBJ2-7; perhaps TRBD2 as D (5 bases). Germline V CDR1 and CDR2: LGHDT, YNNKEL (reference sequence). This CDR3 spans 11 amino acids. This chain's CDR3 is CASSRDYEQYF. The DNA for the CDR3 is TGTGCTAGCAGCCGGGACTACGAGCAGTACTTC.

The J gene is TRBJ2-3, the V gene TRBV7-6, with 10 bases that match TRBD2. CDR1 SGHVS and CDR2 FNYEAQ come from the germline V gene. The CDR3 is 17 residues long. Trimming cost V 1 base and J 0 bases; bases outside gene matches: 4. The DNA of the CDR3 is TGTGCCAGCAGCTTAGATCTAGCGGGAGAGAGCACAGATACGCAGTATTTT. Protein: CASSLDLAGESTDTQYF.

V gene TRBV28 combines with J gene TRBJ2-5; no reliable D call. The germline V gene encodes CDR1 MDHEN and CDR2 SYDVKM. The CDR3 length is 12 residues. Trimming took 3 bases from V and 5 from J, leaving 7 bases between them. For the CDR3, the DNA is TGTGCCAGCAGTTTTACGCGGGAGACCCAGTACTTC. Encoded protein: CASSFTRETQYF.

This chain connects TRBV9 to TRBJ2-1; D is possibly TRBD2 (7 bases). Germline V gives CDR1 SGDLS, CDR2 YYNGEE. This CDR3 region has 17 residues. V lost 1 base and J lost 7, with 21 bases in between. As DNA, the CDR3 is TGTGCCAGCAGCGTACGAGGGGGGCGGGAGATCATGAATGAGCAGTTCTTC. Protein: CASSVRGGREIMNEQFF.

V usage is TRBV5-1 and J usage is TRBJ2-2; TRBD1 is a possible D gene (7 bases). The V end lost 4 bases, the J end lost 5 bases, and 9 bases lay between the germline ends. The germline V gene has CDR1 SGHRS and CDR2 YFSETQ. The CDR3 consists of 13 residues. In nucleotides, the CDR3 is TGCGCCAGCAGCGCAGGGGGGACCGGGGAGCTGTTTTTT. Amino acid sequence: CASSAGGTGELFF.

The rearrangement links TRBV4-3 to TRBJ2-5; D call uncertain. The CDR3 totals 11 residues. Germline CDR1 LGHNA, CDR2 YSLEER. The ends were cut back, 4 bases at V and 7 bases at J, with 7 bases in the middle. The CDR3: CASSPPWTQYF. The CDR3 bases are TGCGCCAGCAGCCCACCATGGACCCAGTACTTC.